This T cell receptor beta chain was captured in a study of T cells in Graves' hyperthyroidism and ophthalmopathy. Amplification of TCR beta CDR3 regions was performed using RNA transcripts as template. HTBI primers drove first-round RT-PCR of the TCR CDR3. Each CDR3 protein is one row after TCRdb ran MiXCR on the multiplex PCR reads. The sample has about 500,000 distinct CDR3 sequences, roughly 16% seen once. In making diagnoses, clinical symptoms, serum thyroxine and TRAb, thyroid ultrasound and orbital computed tomography were all used. Germline V lookup: CDR1 MNHNS, CDR2 SASEGT. The CDR3 runs to 15 residues. The junction had 14 bases not matched to a gene; V was cut back by 7 bases and J by 5 bases.

The chain uses TRBV6-1 and TRBJ2-7, with 7 bases identical to TRBD2. The source is a woman aged 25 to 45 with Graves' ophthalmopathy. Sequencing was carried out using blood. The CDR3 loop is CASTALGRARHEQYF. In nucleotides, the CDR3 is TGTGCCAGCACAGCCCTTGGGAGGGCGCGCCACGAGCAGTACTTC.